This passage covers 18 T cell receptor beta chains from one sample sequenced in a study of shared clonotypes between healthy human individuals. Positively selected for CCR7, the CD45RO-negative cells used as naive CD8 cells excluded terminally differentiated effector memory CD45RA+ cells. The protocol was immunoSEQ multiplex PCR, while the TCRdb copy is restricted to in-frame clones and leaves out a portion. In the table there are about 580,000 clones, 95% to 98% of which are singletons. Sequences were obtained from naive CD8+ T cells sorted from blood. These receptors were collected from a man aged 25-40 years in good health.

The chain carries TRBV2 and TRBJ2-3, with 11 nucleotides matching TRBD2. The germline CDR1 and CDR2 sequences are SNHLY and FYNNEI. This CDR3 has 17 amino acids. V shed 3 bases, J shed 2 bases, and the junction held 7 bases outside the gene matches. This CDR3 is CASSDSTSGRVTDTQYF. The CDR3 region has the DNA TGTGCCAGCAGTGATAGTACTAGCGGGAGAGTCACAGATACGCAGTATTTT.

J is TRBJ2-1 and V is TRBV5-1; 9 bases match TRBD2. The V gene end was trimmed by 0 bases and the J gene end by 9 bases; junction bases not matched to a gene: 4. Germline V lookup: CDR1 SGHRS, CDR2 YFSETQ. The CDR3 totals 14 residues. The CDR3 loop reads CASSLVAGASEQFF. The CDR3 coding sequence is TGCGCCAGCAGCTTGGTAGCGGGAGCCAGTGAGCAGTTCTTC.

The chain carries TRBV7-6 and TRBJ2-7; 8 bases map to TRBD1. Trimming took 6 bases from V and 2 from J; bases not matched to a gene: 9. Germline CDR1 SGHVS, CDR2 FNYEAQ. The CDR3 is made up of 15 amino acids. CDR3 amino acids: CASSSPDRGTYEQYF. CDR3 nucleotide sequence: TGTGCCAGCAGTTCCCCCGACAGGGGAACCTACGAGCAGTACTTC.

This chain joins TRBV29-1 and TRBJ2-1; 8 nucleotides match TRBD1. Per the germline V gene, CDR1 is SQVTM and CDR2 is ANQGSEA. The CDR3 loop spans 14 amino acids. V was clipped by 3 bases and J by 3 bases; unmatched bases: 4. This chain's CDR3 is CSVDPGGYYNEQFF. For the CDR3, the DNA is TGCAGCGTTGACCCAGGGGGCTACTACAATGAGCAGTTCTTC.

This rearrangement joins TRBV5-1 to TRBJ1-1; D is perhaps TRBD1 (5 bases). The V end lost 10 bases, the J end lost 3 bases, and 13 bases lay between the germline ends. Germline-derived CDR1 and CDR2 are SGHRS and YFSETQ. The CDR3 sequence is 12 residues long. CDR3 DNA: TGCGCCTCCCGAGTAGGGGACACTGAAGCTTTCTTT. This gives the protein CASRVGDTEAFF. The full variable domain, rest sourced from reference TRBV5-1 and TRBJ1-1, is KAGVTQTPRYLIKTRGQQVTLSCSPISGHRSVSWYQQTPGQGLQFLFEYFSETQRNKGNFPGRFSGRQFSNSRSEMNVSTLELGDSALYLCASRVGDTEAFFGQGTRLTVV.

V is TRBV6-6 and J is TRBJ1-1; D is unclear. This CDR3 is built from 15 residues. Trimming removed 6 bases at V and 1 base at J, with 15 bases between. Germline V gene data show CDR1 as MNHNY and CDR2 as SVGAGI (reference sequence). CDR3 amino acids: CASSPLRPENTEAFF. CDR3 nucleotides: TGTGCCAGCAGCCCCCTTCGCCCCGAGAACACTGAAGCTTTCTTT.

The chain combines TRBV4-3 with TRBJ1-5; D is uncertain. This CDR3 contains 15 residues. Germline V CDR1 and CDR2: LGHNA, YSLEER. V dropped 0 bases and J dropped 0 bases, with 6 bases sitting between them. The chain's CDR3 is CASSQDVYSNQPQHF. The DNA for the CDR3 is TGCGCCAGCAGCCAAGATGTTTATAGCAATCAGCCCCAGCATTTT.

This sequence joins TRBV27 and TRBJ2-7; D perhaps matches TRBD1 (5 bases). The CDR3 runs 13 residues. The ends were cut back, 4 bases at V and 6 bases at J, with 13 bases in the middle. Germline CDR1 and CDR2: MNHEY and SMNVEV (reference sequence). This chain's CDR3 is CASSYLRESEQYF. CDR3 DNA: TGTGCCAGCAGTTACCTCAGGGAAAGCGAGCAGTACTTC.

The chain couples TRBV4-3 to TRBJ2-1; possibly TRBD2 for D (5 bases). The CDR3 is made up of 17 amino acids. Between the trimmed V and J ends, which lost 0 bases and 8 bases, there was a span of 20 bases. Germline loops: CDR1 LGHNA, CDR2 YSLEER. CDR3 in DNA: TGCGCCAGCAGCCAAGATCATTCCTGGGATAGCGCCCATGAGCAGTTCTTC. Its protein product is CASSQDHSWDSAHEQFF.

The chain carries TRBV10-2 and TRBJ2-1, with 10 nucleotides matching TRBD1. Germline V gene sequence: CDR1 WSHSY, CDR2 SAAADI. The length of the CDR3 is 15 residues. Trimming at V came to 6 bases and at J to 0 bases, leaving 2 bases not matched to a gene. The chain's CDR3 is CASSGDRGSYNEQFF. The CDR3 nucleotides are TGCGCCAGCAGCGGGGACAGGGGCTCCTACAATGAGCAGTTCTTC.

The chain uses TRBV7-9 and TRBJ2-2; D assignment may be TRBD1 or TRBD2 (5 bases each). Germline V gene data show CDR1 as SEHNR and CDR2 as FQNEAQ (reference sequence). This CDR3 region has 13 residues. V was trimmed by 5 bases and J by 4 bases, leaving 8 bases between them. The CDR3, as DNA: TGTGCCAGCAGCGGGACGGTCACCGGGGAGCTGTTTTTT. As protein: CASSGTVTGELFF.

Comment on this clone: The same CDR3 is also encoded by other DNA sequences in this sample. V usage is TRBV4-3 and J usage is TRBJ2-7; D assignment may be TRBD1 or TRBD2 (5 bases each). This CDR3 has 15 amino acids. CDR1 is LGHNA, CDR2 YSLEER, per germline. Deletions cut 0 bases from V and 1 base from J, with 10 bases between. The CDR3 DNA sequence: TGCGCCAGCAGCCAAGACGGGACCGGTTCCTACGAGCAGTACTTC. Protein sequence: CASSQDGTGSYEQYF.

The rearrangement links TRBV27 to TRBJ2-7; TRBD1 matches 11 bases. Per the germline V gene, CDR1 is MNHEY and CDR2 is SMNVEV (reference sequence). CDR3 length: 15 residues. V shed 2 bases and J 6 bases; nucleotides not matched to a gene: 6. DNA of the CDR3: TGTGCCAGCAGTTTAACCGGGACAGGGGGTGCCGAGCAGTACTTC. It codes for CASSLTGTGGAEQYF.

The chain couples TRBV10-3 to TRBJ1-1, with TRBD1 matching over 7 bases. V was pared by 7 bases and J by 1 base, with 3 bases of the junction left unmatched. This CDR3 has 13 amino acids. The germline V gene has CDR1 ENHRY and CDR2 SYGVKD. The CDR3 DNA is TGTGCCATCAAGGGGGCAGGGAACACTGAAGCTTTCTTT. It translates to CAIKGAGNTEAFF.

This chain joins TRBV15 and TRBJ1-1, with D uncertain. The CDR3 is 12 residues long. The V gene's germline CDR1 is LNHNV and CDR2 YYDKDF (reference sequence). V was clipped by 1 base and J by 3 bases, with 3 bases between them. The DNA of the CDR3 is TGTGCCACCAGCAGAGGAGACACTGAAGCTTTCTTT. This codes for CATSRGDTEAFF.

The CDR3: CASSLGQGIYNEQFF. DNA for the CDR3: TGCGCCAGCAGCCTCGGACAGGGAATCTACAATGAGCAGTTCTTC. J is TRBJ2-1 and V is TRBV4-1; TRBD1 agrees at 8 bases. Germline trimming cut 4 bases from V and 3 bases from J; bases unmatched to any gene: 5. This CDR3 region has 15 residues. The germline CDR1 and CDR2 sequences are MGHRA and YSYEKL.

This clone was seen just once. This chain joins TRBV27 and TRBJ2-3; D unclear. Between the trimmed V and J ends, which lost 3 bases and 2 bases, there was a span of 9 bases. Germline values: CDR1 MNHEY, CDR2 SMNVEV (reference sequence). There are 14 residues in the CDR3. The CDR3 sequence: CASSLGIPTDTQYF. The CDR3 nucleotides read TGTGCCAGCAGTTTGGGGATTCCCACAGATACGCAGTATTTT.

The chain carries TRBV10-2 and TRBJ1-1; a possible D gene is TRBD1 (5 bases). V was cut by 0 bases and J by 4 bases, with 12 bases left in between. Germline V gives CDR1 WSHSY, CDR2 SAAADI. The CDR3 consists of 15 residues. As DNA, the CDR3 is TGCGCCAGCAGTGAGTCCCCGGGGGGGGGCACTGAAGCTTTCTTT. This encodes CASSESPGGGTEAFF.